This TCR beta chain emerged from a study of early T cells in non-severe SARS-CoV-2 infection. The wider study: Unsorted whole blood bulk RNA was sequenced, with unpaired chains.

Separate cDNA molecules each had unique molecular identifiers attached to them. TCRdb itself ran the 5' RACE reads through MiXCR, one entry per CDR3 protein. The sample lists tens of thousands of distinct CDR3 sequences, more than 4.5% occurring once. Sequencing was performed on whole blood, taken at baseline. This TCR derives from an adult who was a healthcare worker with PCR-confirmed SARS-CoV-2 infection or an uninfected control (not recorded which).

This CDR3 is CASSVAGDGKLFF. DNA for the CDR3: TGTGCCAGCAGCGTAGCGGGGGACGGAAAACTGTTTTTT. This chain connects TRBV9 to TRBJ1-4, with D tentatively TRBD1 (5 bases). Germline loops: CDR1 SGDLS, CDR2 YYNGEE. Trimming stripped 0 bases from V and 10 bases from J, with 10 bases between. CDR3 size: 13 residues.